These 24 T cell receptor beta chains originate from one sample sequenced in a study of blood T cell repertoires in COVID-19. Assay used: immunoSEQ multiplex PCR; TCRdb lists only in-frame clones, some missing. The sample consists of 160,000 or so clones, about 86% of them appearing once. Sequencing was carried out using peripheral blood. These receptors were taken from a woman of 80 years or more with acute or convalescent COVID-19.

The rearrangement uses TRBV6-5 and TRBJ1-2; D call uncertain. This CDR3 comprises 12 residues. V lost 6 bases, J lost 2 bases, and 7 bases lay in between. The germline V gene encodes CDR1 MNHEY and CDR2 SVGAGI. The CDR3 region has the DNA TGTGCCAGCAGAGAGGAGAACTATGGCTACACCTTC. Its translation is CASREENYGYTF.

V usage is TRBV30 and J usage is TRBJ1-3; weak D call: TRBD1 (5 bases). Germline values: CDR1 GTSNPN, CDR2 SVGIG (reference sequence). This CDR3 is built from 15 residues. V lost 3 bases and J 0 bases, leaving 12 bases between the germline ends. DNA of the CDR3: TGTGCCTGGAGCCGACAGTCGCTCTCTGGAAACACCATATATTTT. Its protein product is CAWSRQSLSGNTIYF. Supplemented by reference TRBV30 and TRBJ1-3, the full variable domain reads SQTIHQWPATLVQPVGSPLSLECTVEGTSNPNLYWYRQAAGRGLQLLFYSVGIGQISSEVPQNLSASRPQDRQFILSSKKLLLSDSGFYLCAWSRQSLSGNTIYFGEGSWLTVV.

This clone is a singleton in its sample. The chain combines TRBV20-1 with TRBJ2-2; the match to TRBD2 covers 9 bases. This CDR3 has 16 residues. Germline lookup yields CDR1 DFQATT and CDR2 SNEGSKA (reference sequence). V shed 7 bases and J 4 bases; nucleotides not matched to a gene: 13. The CDR3 DNA is TGCAGTGGTAGTGATGCGGGAGGGCCGGTCACCGGGGAGCTGTTTTTT. Translating gives CSGSDAGGPVTGELFF.

This CDR3 is CASSFAEGLNTEAFF. Here the CDR3 DNA reads TGTGCCAGCAGTTTCGCTGAGGGATTGAACACTGAAGCTTTCTTT. The J gene is TRBJ1-1, the V gene TRBV28; D remains ambiguous. CDR1 is MDHEN and CDR2 is SYDVKM in the germline V gene. V dropped 3 bases and J dropped 0 bases, with 11 bases sitting between them. The CDR3 loop spans 15 amino acids.

The V call is TRBV5-4, the J call TRBJ2-6, with a tentative D call TRBD2 (5 bases). V dropped 0 bases and J dropped 3 bases, with 7 bases sitting between them. CDR3 size: 15 residues. CDR1 is SGHNT, CDR2 YYREEE, per germline (reference sequence). In nucleotides, the CDR3 is TGTGCCAGCAGCTTGGCGGGATTTGGGGCCAACGTCCTGACTTTC. Encoded protein: CASSLAGFGANVLTF.

This clone was detected only once. V usage is TRBV15 and J usage is TRBJ2-2, with a tentative D call TRBD2 (6 bases). The CDR3 loop spans 15 amino acids. The V end was cut by 1 base, the J end by 6 bases, with 12 bases between. CDR1 is LNHNV, CDR2 YYDKDF, per germline (reference sequence). The CDR3 region is CATSRGWGEAGELFF. The CDR3 nucleotides read TGTGCCACCAGCAGAGGATGGGGGGAAGCCGGGGAGCTGTTTTTT. Variable domain in full (rest from reference TRBV15 and TRBJ2-2): DAMVIQNPRYQVTQFGKPVTLSCSQTLNHNVMYWYQQKSSQAPKLLFHYYDKDFNNEADTPDNFQSRRPNTSFCFLDIRSPGLGDTAMYLCATSRGWGEAGELFFGEGSRLTVL.

V is TRBV6-6 and J is TRBJ2-7, with 12 positions matching TRBD2. Germline V CDR1 and CDR2: MNHNY, SVGAGI (reference sequence). The junction had 9 bases not matched to a gene; V was cut back by 6 bases and J by 6 bases. The CDR3 loop spans 15 amino acids. CDR3 sequence (DNA): TGTGCCAGCAGCCTCGGTGCTAGCGGGGGGGTCGAGCAGTACTTC. It specifies CASSLGASGGVEQYF.

The gene calls are TRBV6-4 and TRBJ1-1; D possibly corresponds to TRBD1 (5 bases). Trimming took 0 bases from V and 4 from J, leaving 27 bases between them. The CDR3 covers 20 residues. Germline-derived CDR1 and CDR2 are MRHNA and SNTAGT. The CDR3 protein is CASSDSPGKASWGDSTEAFF. The CDR3 nucleotides are TGTGCCAGCAGTGACTCGCCGGGGAAGGCATCCTGGGGGGATAGCACTGAAGCTTTCTTT.

This CDR3 is CASSPSTGLETQYF. For the CDR3, the DNA is TGTGCCAGCAGCCCATCGACAGGGCTGGAGACCCAGTACTTC. The V gene is TRBV7-9, the J gene TRBJ2-5; 7 nucleotides line up with TRBD1. CDR3 length: 14 residues. The V gene end was trimmed by 5 bases and the J gene end by 5 bases; junction bases not matched to a gene: 8. Germline CDR1 and CDR2: SEHNR and FQNEAQ (reference sequence).

CDR3 amino acids: CASSRTGTKNIQYF. CDR3 nucleotide sequence: TGTGCCAGCAGTAGGACAGGGACCAAAAACATTCAGTACTTC. This chain uses TRBV2 with TRBJ2-4, with 8 bases lining up with TRBD1. The germline V gene encodes CDR1 SNHLY and CDR2 FYNNEI. The CDR3 loop spans 14 amino acids. J was trimmed by 2 bases and V by 5 bases; bases with no gene match: 2.

This clone was counted between two and nine times. J is TRBJ1-2 and V is TRBV5-8, with 7 bases fitting TRBD1. The V segment lost 4 bases and the J segment 2 bases; nucleotides outside the gene matches: 2. CDR1 is SGHTS, CDR2 YDEGEE, per germline. CDR3 length: 13 residues. CDR3 in DNA: TGTGCCAGCAGCAGACAGGGAAACTATGGCTACACCTTC. Amino acids: CASSRQGNYGYTF.

The genes are TRBV7-6 and TRBJ2-2; a possible D gene is TRBD1 (7 bases). The CDR3 extends over 17 amino acids. The ends were cut back, 4 bases at V and 3 bases at J, with 18 bases in the middle. Germline CDR1 is SGHVS and CDR2 is FNYEAQ. Written as DNA, the CDR3 is TGTGCCAGCAGCTCACCAAACCCAGGGGGGTACACCGGGGAGCTGTTTTTT. Its protein is CASSSPNPGGYTGELFF.

This chain uses TRBV5-6 with TRBJ2-7; the D gene is possibly TRBD1 (5 bases). Germline V gene sequence: CDR1 SGHDT, CDR2 YYEEEE. Deletions cut 0 bases from V and 4 bases from J, with 11 bases between. The CDR3 is 14 amino acids. The DNA of the CDR3 is TGTGCCAGCAGCTTGGAAACAGGTTGGTACGAGCAGTACTTC. Its translation: CASSLETGWYEQYF.

The V call is TRBV13, the J call TRBJ1-1; 8 nucleotides align to TRBD1. Germline-derived CDR1 and CDR2 are PRHDT and FYEKMQ (reference sequence). The CDR3 sequence is 15 residues long. V shed 5 bases and J 6 bases; nucleotides not matched to a gene: 11. DNA of the CDR3: TGTGCCAGCAGCGAAAGGACAGGGTATTTTCCTGAAGCTTTCTTT. This translates into CASSERTGYFPEAFF.

The chain carries TRBV15 and TRBJ2-7; 8 bases are shared with TRBD2. Germline values: CDR1 LNHNV, CDR2 YYDKDF (reference sequence). CDR3 length equals 17 residues. J lost 3 bases, V lost 0 bases, and 10 bases had no gene match. The CDR3 DNA reads TGTGCCACCAGCAGAGATCTAGCGGGTTCAGGTAGCTACGAGCAGTACTTC. Protein: CATSRDLAGSGSYEQYF.

The chain combines TRBV6-5 with TRBJ1-2; the D gene is possibly TRBD1 (5 bases). The CDR3 has 14 residues. Trimming shortened V by 2 bases and J by 4 bases, and 11 bases separated the two germline ends. Germline V gene data show CDR1 as MNHEY and CDR2 as SVGAGI. CDR3 loop: CASSYLTVPYGYTF. CDR3 nucleotide sequence: TGTGCCAGCAGTTACCTGACAGTACCCTATGGCTACACCTTC.

V usage is TRBV3-1 (or the pseudogene TRBV3-2) and J usage is TRBJ2-7; the match to TRBD1 covers 10 bases. Per germline, CDR1 LGHDT and CDR2 YNNKEL (reference sequence). Unmatched junction bases numbered 7, after V lost 3 bases and J lost 2 bases. The CDR3 is 16 amino acids. CDR3 DNA sequence: TGTGCCAGCAGCCAGTTGACAGGGGGCGCGGCCTACGAGCAGTACTTC. This encodes CASSQLTGGAAYEQYF.

This chain uses TRBV6-5 with TRBJ1-1; no clear D. Looked up from germline, CDR1 is MNHEY and CDR2 is SVGAGI. V was clipped by 6 bases and J by 1 base, with 12 bases between them. This CDR3 is built from 14 residues. The DNA for the CDR3 is TGTGCCAGCAGACGGAGTATGGCGAACACTGAAGCTTTCTTT. Its protein is CASRRSMANTEAFF.

The rearrangement links TRBV30 to TRBJ2-7, with 8 bases aligning to TRBD1. From germline, CDR1 is GTSNPN and CDR2 SVGIG (reference sequence). This CDR3 has 12 amino acids. V dropped 3 bases and J dropped 9; count of bases not matched to a gene: 7. In DNA form, the CDR3 reads TGTGCCTGGAGCCTAGCCGACAGGGGGCAGTACTTC. Translation gives CAWSLADRGQYF.

The chain is built from TRBV20-1 and TRBJ2-7; 13 bases line up with TRBD2. V shed 3 bases, J shed 4 bases, and the junction held 6 bases outside the gene matches. Germline CDR1 DFQATT, CDR2 SNEGSKA (reference sequence). The CDR3 contains 15 residues. CDR3 protein: CSASILTSGRYEQYF. The CDR3 region has the DNA TGCAGTGCTAGTATCCTGACTAGCGGGAGGTACGAGCAGTACTTC.

V and J are TRBV28 and TRBJ1-2; TRBD1 aligns across 9 bases. The CDR3 extends over 16 amino acids. In germline, CDR1 is MDHEN, CDR2 SYDVKM. V lost 5 bases to trimming and J lost 4 bases; unmatched junction nucleotides: 11. The CDR3 reads CASSIPGQGGAYGYTF. The CDR3 DNA sequence: TGTGCCAGCAGTATACCGGGACAGGGAGGGGCCTATGGCTACACCTTC.

The chain links TRBV5-8 to TRBJ1-5, with 7 bases lining up with TRBD1. Germline trimming cut 4 bases from V and 10 bases from J; bases unmatched to any gene: 8. CDR3 size: 13 residues. Germline loops: CDR1 SGHTS, CDR2 YDEGEE. The CDR3 sequence is CASSGPGTVPQHF. The CDR3 DNA follows: TGTGCCAGCAGCGGTCCCGGGACAGTACCCCAGCATTTT.

The chain combines TRBV9 with TRBJ2-7; TRBD2 matches 9 bases. CDR1 and CDR2 from the germline V gene are SGDLS and YYNGEE. With V trimmed by 4 bases and J by 0 bases, 5 bases remained unmatched. CDR3 length equals 15 residues. The CDR3 coding sequence is TGTGCCAGCAGCCCTAGCGGGGTTAGCTCCTACGAGCAGTACTTC. Residues: CASSPSGVSSYEQYF.

The rearrangement uses TRBV25-1 and TRBJ1-1, with TRBD1 identical over 7 bases. The CDR3 contains 11 residues. Germline V gives CDR1 MGHDK, CDR2 SYGVNS. V was pared by 3 bases and J by 8 bases, with 0 bases of the junction left unmatched. The CDR3 is CASSETGEAFF. The DNA for the CDR3 is TGTGCCAGCAGTGAGACAGGGGAAGCTTTCTTT.